What follows describes a single TCR beta chain. Its specificity is not known. These data come from a study of response to subunit inactivated influenza vaccine. General study points: The authors suggested that few new T cells are recruited per seasonal influenza vaccination.

TCRdb used MiXCR to reprocess the RT-PCR reads, holding one entry per CDR3 protein. This sample has fewer than 800,000 distinct CDR3 sequences, with 15% to 18% found just once. V shed 7 bases, J shed 4 bases, and the junction held 12 bases outside the gene matches. Germline CDR1 is SQVTM and CDR2 is ANQGSEA. The CDR3 consists of 16 residues. J is TRBJ2-1 and V is TRBV29-1; 11 nucleotides match TRBD2. This specimen was PBMCs from blood, taken 12 days after vaccination. This TCR was recovered from a man aged 50-59 years who received an inactivated influenza vaccine. The CDR3 sequence: CSGRLPGTSGYNEQFF. CDR3 coding DNA: TGCAGCGGACGTTTGCCCGGGACTAGCGGTTACAATGAGCAGTTCTTC.